One and the same sample provided the 18 T cell receptor beta chains below, sequenced in a study of shared clonotypes between healthy human individuals (dated by TCRdb to about 2020). The library was generated by the immunoSEQ multiplex PCR assay. TCRdb mirrors the immuneACCESS table, restricted to in-frame sequences. Some clones are absent from its copies; in checked studies, under half trace to an unresolved V gene, and the reason for the others is unknown. Here the sample has more than 2,000,000 clones; just over 90% occur a single time. Around 0.14% of the sample goes to the ten largest clones. Sequencing used naive CD4+ T cells sorted from blood. This sample's cell subset or site label indicates: CD45RA+ positively selected. These receptors all stem from a man in his late teens or twenties in good health.

The chain recombines TRBV18 with TRBJ2-7, with a tentative D call TRBD1 (6 bases). The CDR3 has 14 residues. In germline, CDR1 is KGHSH, CDR2 LQKENI. V shed 5 bases and J shed 2 bases, with 13 bases lying between them. The CDR3 is CASSTGTYTYEQYF. The CDR3 nucleotides read TGTGCCAGCTCAACCGGGACATATACCTACGAGCAGTACTTC. The full variable domain, in which reference TRBV18 and TRBJ2-7 provide the parts outside the CDR3, is NAGVMQNPRHLVRRRGQEARLRCSPMKGHSHVYWYRQLPEEGLKFMVYLQKENIIDESGMPKERFSAEFPKEGPSILRIQQVVRGDSAAYFCASSTGTYTYEQYFGPGTRLTVT.

V usage is TRBV18 and J usage is TRBJ2-5; 8 bases align to TRBD2. The CDR3 runs to 14 residues. Germline V CDR1 and CDR2: KGHSH, LQKENI. V lost 0 bases, J lost 5 bases, and 2 bases stayed unmatched. CDR3 sequence: CASSPPTSEETQYF. In DNA form, the CDR3 reads TGTGCCAGCTCACCACCGACTAGCGAGGAGACCCAGTACTTC.

The V call is TRBV5-1, the J call TRBJ1-1; possibly TRBD1 for D (5 bases). The CDR3 loop spans 14 amino acids. The V gene lost 3 bases and the J gene lost 2 bases, with 11 bases spanning the gap. Germline assignment: CDR1 SGHRS and CDR2 YFSETQ. Written as DNA, the CDR3 is TGCGCCAGCAGCTGGGTCGGGGACAACACTGAAGCTTTCTTT. Residues: CASSWVGDNTEAFF. Full variable domain (missing parts from reference TRBV5-1 and TRBJ1-1): KAGVTQTPRYLIKTRGQQVTLSCSPISGHRSVSWYQQTPGQGLQFLFEYFSETQRNKGNFPGRFSGRQFSNSRSEMNVSTLELGDSALYLCASSWVGDNTEAFFGQGTRLTVV.

A word on this clone: Other DNA sequences of this sample code for an identical CDR3. In DNA form, the CDR3 reads TGTGCCAGCAGCTTAGACGGGGGCTACAATGAGCAGTTCTTC. Encoded protein: CASSLDGGYNEQFF. The chain combines TRBV7-9 with TRBJ2-1, with a weak D call TRBD2 (6 bases). Between the trimmed V and J ends, which lost 1 base and 3 bases, there was a span of 7 bases. Germline values: CDR1 SEHNR, CDR2 FQNEAQ (reference sequence). The CDR3 consists of 14 residues.

A remark on this clone: Distinct nucleotide sequences in the sample also encode this CDR3. The chain combines TRBV5-4 with TRBJ1-1; D remains unclear. Germline CDR1 reads SGHNT; CDR2 reads YYREEE (reference sequence). Trimming took 4 bases from V and 2 from J, leaving 3 bases between them. There are 11 residues in the CDR3. CDR3 in amino acids: CASSVNTEAFF. In nucleotides, the CDR3 is TGTGCCAGCAGCGTCAACACTGAAGCTTTCTTT. Full variable domain (remainder filled in from reference TRBV5-4 and TRBJ1-1): ETGVTQSPTHLIKTRGQQVTLRCSSQSGHNTVSWYQQALGQGPQFIFQYYREEENGRGNFPPRFSGLQFPNYSSELNVNALELDDSALYLCASSVNTEAFFGQGTRLTVV.

With respect to this clone: The sample holds other DNA sequences that translate to the same CDR3. The V gene is TRBV5-4, the J gene TRBJ2-5; 11 nucleotides align to TRBD2. This CDR3 comprises 15 residues. V lost 0 bases to trimming and J lost 4 bases; unmatched junction nucleotides: 2. CDR1 and CDR2 (germline): SGHNT, YYREEE (reference sequence). CDR3 in DNA: TGTGCCAGCAGCTTGGGTCTAGCGGGAGGAGAGACCCAGTACTTC. As protein: CASSLGLAGGETQYF.

The V gene is TRBV5-4, the J gene TRBJ1-1, with D uncertain. V was shortened by 0 bases and J by 1 base, with 4 bases between the two germline ends. The CDR3 is 13 amino acids. CDR1 is SGHNT, CDR2 YYREEE, per germline (reference sequence). DNA of the CDR3: TGTGCCAGCAGCTTGGAAAAGAACACTGAAGCTTTCTTT. Its translation is CASSLEKNTEAFF. The full variable domain, in which reference TRBV5-4 and TRBJ1-1 provide the parts outside the CDR3, is ETGVTQSPTHLIKTRGQQVTLRCSSQSGHNTVSWYQQALGQGPQFIFQYYREEENGRGNFPPRFSGLQFPNYSSELNVNALELDDSALYLCASSLEKNTEAFFGQGTRLTVV.

In this sample, this clone turned up once. The chain couples TRBV7-3 to TRBJ2-1, with 9 bases lining up with TRBD2. CDR3 length equals 15 residues. Germline CDR1 is SGHTA and CDR2 is FQGTGA. V dropped 3 bases and J dropped 6; count of bases not matched to a gene: 6. The chain's CDR3 is CASSLLSGGPNEQFF. The DNA of the CDR3 is TGTGCCAGCAGCTTGTTGAGCGGGGGGCCCAATGAGCAGTTCTTC. Together with reference TRBV7-3 and TRBJ2-1, the CDR3 gives the full variable domain: GAGVSQTPSNKVTEKGKYVELRCDPISGHTALYWYRQSLGQGPEFLIYFQGTGAADDSGLPNDRFFAVRPEGSVSTLKIQRTERGDSAVYLCASSLLSGGPNEQFFGPGTRLTVL.

V usage is TRBV30 and J usage is TRBJ2-1, with 9 bases aligning to TRBD2. Unmatched junction bases numbered 9, after V lost 7 bases and J lost 2 bases. Germline V CDR1 and CDR2: GTSNPN, SVGIG (reference sequence). CDR3 size: 15 residues. CDR3 in DNA: TGTGCCTTGGTAGCTTCTAGCGGGGCCTACAATGAGCAGTTCTTC. Amino acid sequence: CALVASSGAYNEQFF. The full variable domain, its missing parts supplied by reference TRBV30 and TRBJ2-1, is SQTIHQWPATLVQPVGSPLSLECTVEGTSNPNLYWYRQAAGRGLQLLFYSVGIGQISSEVPQNLSASRPQDRQFILSSKKLLLSDSGFYLCALVASSGAYNEQFFGPGTRLTVL.

This clone was seen a single time. The rearrangement links TRBV9 to TRBJ1-2, with 9 bases matching TRBD1. CDR3 length equals 16 residues. V was pared by 2 bases and J by 0 bases, with 5 bases of the junction left unmatched. From germline, CDR1 is SGDLS and CDR2 YYNGEE. The chain's CDR3 is CASSVRGQGTNYGYTF. CDR3 DNA: TGTGCCAGCAGCGTTAGAGGACAGGGGACTAACTATGGCTACACCTTC.

The rearrangement links TRBV5-1 to TRBJ2-1; 11 nucleotides line up with TRBD2. Trimming at V came to 4 bases and at J to 5 bases, leaving 14 bases not matched to a gene. The CDR3 has 18 residues. Germline values: CDR1 SGHRS, CDR2 YFSETQ. CDR3 protein: CASSPQVASGRNNNEQFF. CDR3 in DNA: TGCGCCAGCAGCCCGCAGGTGGCTAGCGGGAGGAATAACAATGAGCAGTTCTTC.

V and J are TRBV27 and TRBJ1-6, with D maybe TRBD1 (6 bases). The CDR3 spans 15 residues. The V end lost 4 bases, the J end lost 8 bases, and 15 bases lay between the germline ends. Germline CDR1 is MNHEY and CDR2 is SMNVEV (reference sequence). The CDR3 nucleotides are TGTGCCAGCAGTTCCCCTAGGGGGAGTGATTCACCCCTCCACTTT. Its translation is CASSSPRGSDSPLHF.

With regard to this clone: Other DNA sequences in this specimen translate into the identical CDR3. V and J are TRBV18 and TRBJ1-2; tentative D call: TRBD1 (5 bases). The germline CDR1 and CDR2 sequences are KGHSH and LQKENI. Trimming removed 3 bases from V and 2 bases from J, with 13 bases in between. The CDR3 is 15 amino acids. CDR3 nucleotides: TGTGCCAGCTCACCTCTCCCCGGGGGGAACTATGGCTACACCTTC. Encoded protein: CASSPLPGGNYGYTF.

Points on this clone: Additional DNA sequences in this sample encode the identical CDR3. The rearrangement joins TRBV5-1 to TRBJ2-2; TRBD2 aligns across 8 bases. CDR1 is SGHRS and CDR2 is YFSETQ in the germline V gene. The CDR3 is 14 residues long. Trimming cost V 6 bases and J 1 base; bases outside gene matches: 2. For the CDR3, the DNA is TGCGCCAGCACGCTAGCGGGGAACACCGGGGAGCTGTTTTTT. It encodes CASTLAGNTGELFF.

CDR3 amino acids: CASSLRTGVYPGELFF. For the CDR3, the DNA is TGTGCCAGCAGTTTAAGGACAGGGGTATATCCCGGGGAGCTGTTTTTT. This rearrangement joins TRBV28 to TRBJ2-2; 9 bases match TRBD1. V lost 2 bases, J lost 6 bases, and 7 bases stayed unmatched. Looked up from germline, CDR1 is MDHEN and CDR2 is SYDVKM. This CDR3 has 16 residues.

The chain is built from TRBV6-5 and TRBJ1-4; D gene uncertain. Trimming took off 5 bases at V and 12 bases at J, with 13 bases between the two ends. This CDR3 has 12 residues. Germline-derived CDR1 and CDR2 are MNHEY and SVGAGI. The CDR3, as DNA: TGTGCCAGCAGTCGTCCCCGAGGAGAACTGTTTTTT. Protein sequence: CASSRPRGELFF.

J is TRBJ2-2 and V is TRBV7-8; 8 bases agree with TRBD2. J lost 7 bases, V lost 5 bases, and 12 bases had no gene match. The CDR3 is 16 residues long. Germline lookup yields CDR1 SGHVS and CDR2 FQNEAQ. CDR3 nucleotides: TGTGCCAGCAGCCCACACCCGGGGGGGAGGATCGGGGAGCTGTTTTTT. Its protein is CASSPHPGGRIGELFF.

V gene TRBV10-2 combines with J gene TRBJ2-7; 7 bases line up with TRBD1. The CDR3 has 15 residues. The V segment lost 3 bases and the J segment 6 bases; nucleotides outside the gene matches: 11. The germline CDR1 and CDR2 sequences are WSHSY and SAAADI. The CDR3 DNA reads as TGCGCCAGCAGTGACCCCGGGACAGCAGTACGCGAGCAGTACTTC. It translates to CASSDPGTAVREQYF.